This T cell receptor (beta chain) originates from a study of T cells in Graves' hyperthyroidism and ophthalmopathy. Germline V gene data show CDR1 as LGHNA and CDR2 as YNFKEQ. V was shortened by 0 bases and J by 0 bases, with 12 bases between the two germline ends. The CDR3 totals 17 residues. RNA transcripts gave rise to amplified TCR beta CDR3 regions. HTBI primers were the set used in a first-round RT-PCR of the TCR CDR3. TCRdb reprocessed the multiplex PCR reads via MiXCR and lists one record per CDR3 protein. The sample yields fewer than 600,000 distinct CDR3 sequences, around 15% seen once. The V call is TRBV4-2, the J call TRBJ1-3; no clear D. Sequencing was carried out using blood. The sequence was obtained from a middle-aged woman with Graves' hyperthyroidism. This chain's CDR3 is CASSQDRAGPSGNTIYF. The CDR3 DNA is TGTGCCAGCAGCCAAGATCGAGCAGGACCCTCTGGAAACACCATATATTTT.